This TCR beta chain was identified during a study of PD-1 blockade in mismatch repair-deficient tumors. Overall study context: Enrolled about 2013-2017, patients had progressing, pretreated mismatch repair-deficient cancers of approximately 13 types.

Details on this clone: The antigen remains undetermined.

Study findings and constraints: Tumor-resident clones, often absent from pretreatment blood, expanded after pembrolizumab and then contracted.

The TCR-sequenced patients were three responders to pembrolizumab. Repertoires were generated with immunoSEQ multiplex PCR, while TCRdb's copy carries only in-frame clones and drops some. The data show some 100,000 clones, 70% to 85% seen once. CDR1 and CDR2 (germline): SGDLS, YYNGEE. The germline V and J ends were trimmed by 3 bases and 8 bases, with 9 bases remaining between them. CDR3 length equals 12 residues. This clonotype originated in an adult with mismatch repair-deficient cancer. The rearrangement uses TRBV9 and TRBJ2-1; D is undetermined. The source was peripheral blood, collected 36 weeks after starting pembrolizumab. CDR3 residues: CASSAIDDEQFF. The CDR3, as DNA: TGTGCCAGCAGCGCCATAGACGATGAGCAGTTCTTC.